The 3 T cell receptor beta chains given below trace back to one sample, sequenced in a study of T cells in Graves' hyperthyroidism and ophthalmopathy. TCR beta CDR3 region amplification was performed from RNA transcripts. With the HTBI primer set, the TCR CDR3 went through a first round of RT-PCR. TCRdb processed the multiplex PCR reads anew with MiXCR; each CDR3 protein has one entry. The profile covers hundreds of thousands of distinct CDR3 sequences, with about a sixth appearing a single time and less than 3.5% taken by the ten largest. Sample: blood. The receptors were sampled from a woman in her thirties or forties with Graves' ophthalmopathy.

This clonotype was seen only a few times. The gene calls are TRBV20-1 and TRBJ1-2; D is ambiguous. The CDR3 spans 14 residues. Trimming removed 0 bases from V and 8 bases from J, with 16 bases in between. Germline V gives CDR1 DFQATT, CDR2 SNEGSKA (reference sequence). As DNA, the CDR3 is TGCAGTGCTAGAGATCAACCCCCCGGCATGGGCTACACCTTC. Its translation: CSARDQPPGMGYTF.

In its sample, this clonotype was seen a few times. DNA of the CDR3: TGTGCCAGCAGCGTAGCTAGCGGGAGAACAGATACGCAGTATTTT. Encoded protein: CASSVASGRTDTQYF. V and J are TRBV9 and TRBJ2-3, with 10 bases aligning to TRBD2. Losses at the gene ends were 0 bases for V and 3 bases for J; bases not matched to a gene: 1. This CDR3 region has 15 residues. Per germline, CDR1 SGDLS and CDR2 YYNGEE.

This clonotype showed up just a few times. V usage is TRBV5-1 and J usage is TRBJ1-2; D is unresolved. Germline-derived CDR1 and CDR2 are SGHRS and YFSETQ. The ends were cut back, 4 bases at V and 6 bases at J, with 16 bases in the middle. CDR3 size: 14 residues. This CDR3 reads CASSPALHKDGYTF. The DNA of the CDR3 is TGCGCCAGCAGCCCCGCCCTACATAAAGATGGCTACACCTTC. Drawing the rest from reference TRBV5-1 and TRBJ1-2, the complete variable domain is KAGVTQTPRYLIKTRGQQVTLSCSPISGHRSVSWYQQTPGQGLQFLFEYFSETQRNKGNFPGRFSGRQFSNSRSEMNVSTLELGDSALYLCASSPALHKDGYTFGSGTRLTVV.